Below, 22 T cell receptor beta chains from the same sample are listed, as sequenced in a study of shared clonotypes between healthy human individuals. Sequencing was performed with immunoSEQ multiplex PCR; in TCRdb, only in-frame clones are kept and a portion is missing. The table shows 1.6 million or so clones, with 95% to 97% occurring only once. The source material was naive CD4+ T cells sorted from blood. Regarding subset: CD45RA+ positively selected. Receptors originate from a man aged 25-45 years in good health.

A note on this clone: Different DNA sequences within this sample yield the same CDR3. The chain combines TRBV20-1 with TRBJ2-5; no reliable D call. The CDR3 extends over 11 amino acids. Trimming left V 1 base short and J 4 bases short, with 4 bases between. Germline CDR1 and CDR2: DFQATT and SNEGSKA (reference sequence). The chain's CDR3 is CSARAGETQYF. DNA of the CDR3: TGCAGTGCTAGAGCAGGAGAGACCCAGTACTTC.

This chain connects TRBV18 to TRBJ1-5; no clear D. This CDR3 has 14 amino acids. Germline V lookup: CDR1 KGHSH, CDR2 LQKENI. V gave up 6 bases and J gave up 3 bases, with 12 bases separating them. The CDR3 nucleotides read TGTGCCAGCTCCCAGGCGTCCAACAATCAGCCCCAGCATTTT. It yields the protein CASSQASNNQPQHF.

Concerning this clone: The same CDR3 arises from other DNA sequences in this sample as well. The genes are TRBV19 and TRBJ1-5, with a weak D call TRBD1 (6 bases). CDR1 is LNHDA and CDR2 is SQIVND in the germline V gene (reference sequence). This CDR3 is built from 15 residues. V lost 5 bases and J lost 0, with 11 bases in between. CDR3 in amino acids: CASSLTGNSNQPQHF. CDR3 bases: TGTGCCAGTAGTCTGACAGGTAATAGCAATCAGCCCCAGCATTTT.

This chain joins TRBV6-1 and TRBJ2-7, with D possibly called TRBD1 or TRBD2 (5 bases each). The germline V gene has CDR1 MNHNS and CDR2 SASEGT. This CDR3 comprises 15 residues. V was shortened by 1 base and J by 2 bases, with 12 bases between the two germline ends. The CDR3 DNA is TGTGCCAGCAGTGAAGGGGCAGGGACCCCCTACGAGCAGTACTTC. As protein: CASSEGAGTPYEQYF.

This chain connects TRBV28 to TRBJ2-3, with D possibly being TRBD1 (5 bases). Trimming took off 3 bases at V and 2 bases at J, with 9 bases between the two ends. The V gene's germline CDR1 is MDHEN and CDR2 SYDVKM. The CDR3 runs to 14 residues. The CDR3 spells CASSFPGLTDTQYF. Here the CDR3 DNA reads TGTGCCAGCAGTTTCCCAGGGCTCACAGATACGCAGTATTTT. Filled out from reference TRBV28 and TRBJ2-3, the complete variable domain reads DVKVTQSSRYLVKRTGEKVFLECVQDMDHENMFWYRQDPGLGLRLIYFSYDVKMKEKGDIPEGYSVSREKKERFSLILESASTNQTSMYLCASSFPGLTDTQYFGPGTRLTVL.

The chain joins TRBV7-8 to TRBJ1-2; D call uncertain. Germline V gene sequence: CDR1 SGHVS, CDR2 FQNEAQ. V gave up 7 bases and J gave up 2 bases, with 11 bases separating them. This CDR3 contains 13 residues. CDR3 bases: TGTGCCAGCAAACGACCGCAGAACTATGGCTACACCTTC. Translating gives CASKRPQNYGYTF. Full variable domain (missing parts from reference TRBV7-8 and TRBJ1-2): GAGVSQSPRYKVAKRGQDVALRCDPISGHVSLFWYQQALGQGPEFLTYFQNEAQLDKSGLPSDRFFAERPEGSVSTLKIQRTQQEDSAVYLCASKRPQNYGYTFGSGTRLTVV.

This sequence joins TRBV11-3 and TRBJ1-1; D gene uncertain. CDR1 is SGHNT, CDR2 YENEEA, per germline. The CDR3 length is 13 residues. The V end lost 1 base, the J end lost 5 bases, and 8 bases lay between the germline ends. The CDR3 DNA is TGTGCCAGCAGCTTAGGAGCGGTGACTGAAGCTTTCTTT. Residues: CASSLGAVTEAFF.

The chain recombines TRBV5-6 with TRBJ2-1, with TRBD1 matching 9 bases. Unmatched junction bases numbered 10, after V lost 5 bases and J lost 4 bases. This CDR3 spans 16 amino acids. Germline V gene lookup returns CDR1 SGHDT and CDR2 YYEEEE. The CDR3 DNA follows: TGTGCCAGCAGTCCGAAAAGGACAGGGGATTACAATGAGCAGTTCTTC. This translates into CASSPKRTGDYNEQFF. Filled out from reference TRBV5-6 and TRBJ2-1, the complete variable domain reads DAGVTQSPTHLIKTRGQQVTLRCSPKSGHDTVSWYQQALGQGPQFIFQYYEEEERQRGNFPDRFSGHQFPNYSSELNVNALLLGDSALYLCASSPKRTGDYNEQFFGPGTRLTVL.

The V call is TRBV6-1, the J call TRBJ2-5, with D perhaps matching TRBD1 (6 bases). Trimming shortened V by 10 bases and J by 0 bases, and 12 bases separated the two germline ends. The CDR3 extends over 13 amino acids. Looked up from germline, CDR1 is MNHNS and CDR2 is SASEGT. The CDR3 loop is CATAGAYQETQYF. The CDR3 bases are TGTGCCACCGCAGGGGCTTACCAAGAGACCCAGTACTTC.

The chain couples TRBV5-8 to TRBJ2-3; D call uncertain. The CDR3 covers 14 residues. V was cut by 4 bases and J by 2 bases, with 11 bases left in between. Germline V gene lookup returns CDR1 SGHTS and CDR2 YDEGEE. The CDR3 region has the DNA TGTGCCAGCAGCAGCTATGGCATCACAGATACGCAGTATTTT. Its protein product is CASSSYGITDTQYF. Based on the CDR3 plus reference TRBV5-8 and TRBJ2-3, the full variable domain is EAGVTQSPTHLIKTRGQQATLRCSPISGHTSVYWYQQALGLGLQFLLWYDEGEERNRGNFPPRFSGRQFPNYSSELNVNALELEDSALYLCASSSYGITDTQYFGPGTRLTVL.

The genes are TRBV28 and TRBJ2-1; 7 bases match TRBD2. CDR3 length equals 15 residues. Germline-derived CDR1 and CDR2 are MDHEN and SYDVKM. The V and J ends lost 6 bases and 5 bases, in that order; junction bases with no gene match: 10. As DNA, the CDR3 is TGTGCCAGCAGCCCGGCGGGCAGCGGGAACAATGAGCAGTTCTTC. It codes for CASSPAGSGNNEQFF.

The CDR3 loop is CASSPNHGTFNYGYTF. The CDR3 coding sequence is TGTGCCAGCAGCCCGAACCATGGGACCTTTAACTATGGCTACACCTTC. The rearrangement uses TRBV7-6 and TRBJ1-2; D perhaps matches TRBD1 (5 bases). Trimming shortened V by 5 bases and J by 1 base, and 17 bases separated the two germline ends. The length of the CDR3 is 16 residues. Germline CDR1 and CDR2: SGHVS and FNYEAQ.

This chain links TRBV7-2 with TRBJ2-3; no reliable D call. The CDR3 runs 12 residues. Germline V gene lookup returns CDR1 SGHTA and CDR2 FQGNSA. With 5 bases removed from V and 10 bases from J, the gap between germline ends came to 13 bases. The CDR3 DNA is TGTGCCAGCAGCCCCGAAGGCTTCGCGCAGTATTTT. Amino acid sequence: CASSPEGFAQYF.

This clone was observed once. J is TRBJ1-2 and V is TRBV6-5; D unresolved. Germline values: CDR1 MNHEY, CDR2 SVGAGI. The ends were cut back, 5 bases at V and 2 bases at J, with 15 bases in the middle. This CDR3 region has 15 residues. DNA for the CDR3: TGTGCCAGCAGTAGCGGGCCAACCTCAAACTATGGCTACACCTTC. Protein sequence: CASSSGPTSNYGYTF.

The V gene is TRBV19, the J gene TRBJ2-3; 10 positions agree with TRBD2. From germline, CDR1 is LNHDA and CDR2 SQIVND (reference sequence). The CDR3 is 14 amino acids. The V gene end was trimmed by 5 bases and the J gene end by 11 bases; junction bases not matched to a gene: 10. The CDR3: CASSGSGRAYGQYF. As DNA, the CDR3 is TGTGCCAGTAGTGGCAGCGGGAGGGCCTATGGGCAGTATTTT.

The V gene is TRBV7-2, the J gene TRBJ1-1; 7 nucleotides align to TRBD1. Germline V gives CDR1 SGHTA, CDR2 FQGNSA. The CDR3 loop spans 15 amino acids. V lost 0 bases to trimming and J lost 8 bases; unmatched junction nucleotides: 9. For the CDR3, the DNA is TGTGCCAGCAGCTTAGCCCTGACTACGGGACAGGAAGCTTTCTTT. Translated: CASSLALTTGQEAFF.

The chain uses TRBV19 and TRBJ1-2; 7 bases map to TRBD1. Trimming at V came to 5 bases and at J to 7 bases, leaving 4 bases not matched to a gene. Germline CDR1 and CDR2: LNHDA and SQIVND (reference sequence). This CDR3 has 12 residues. This chain's CDR3 is CASSLHRGGYTF. The DNA for the CDR3 is TGTGCCAGTAGTCTCCACAGGGGTGGCTACACCTTC.

This clone was counted a few times. Other DNA variants within this sample encode the same CDR3. The chain is built from TRBV9 and TRBJ2-3; D is ambiguous. The CDR3 length is 12 residues. Trimming took off 0 bases at V and 5 bases at J, with 4 bases between the two ends. The germline V gene encodes CDR1 SGDLS and CDR2 YYNGEE. CDR3 nucleotide sequence: TGTGCCAGCAGCGTAGGAGGAGATACGCAGTATTTT. This encodes CASSVGGDTQYF.

The chain uses TRBV15 and TRBJ1-4; D might be TRBD1 (6 bases). Germline V gene lookup returns CDR1 LNHNV and CDR2 YYDKDF (reference sequence). The CDR3 has 16 amino acids. The ends were cut back, 3 bases at V and 4 bases at J, with 15 bases in the middle. DNA for the CDR3: TGTGCCACCAGCAGCTACGACCGAGGGGGTAATGAAAAACTGTTTTTT. Protein sequence: CATSSYDRGGNEKLFF.

The chain has TRBV15 and TRBJ1-2; D is perhaps TRBD1 (5 bases). CDR1 and CDR2 (germline): LNHNV, YYDKDF (reference sequence). V gave up 0 bases and J gave up 4 bases, with 12 bases separating them. The CDR3 is 15 residues long. CDR3 protein: CATSRDPGMLYGYTF. In DNA form, the CDR3 reads TGTGCCACCAGCAGAGATCCAGGGATGCTCTATGGCTACACCTTC.

The chain joins TRBV7-9 to TRBJ2-2; 8 bases are shared with TRBD1. V was clipped by 6 bases and J by 6 bases; unmatched bases: 0. Germline CDR1 is SEHNR and CDR2 is FQNEAQ (reference sequence). The CDR3 is 12 amino acids. CDR3 bases: TGTGCCAGCAGGACAGGGGCCGGGGAGCTGTTTTTT. It codes for CASRTGAGELFF.

The J gene is TRBJ2-3, the V gene TRBV28; a possible D gene is TRBD2 (5 bases). The CDR3 loop spans 14 amino acids. Germline CDR1 MDHEN, CDR2 SYDVKM. The V gene lost 10 bases and the J gene lost 7 bases, with 21 bases spanning the gap. The CDR3 loop is CATHPRVNGNTQYF. The CDR3 bases are TGTGCCACCCACCCGAGGGTAAACGGAAATACGCAGTATTTT.